This entry concerns a single T cell receptor beta chain. The antigen remains undetermined. TCRdb's copy holds only in-frame clones and misses some; the assay was immunoSEQ multiplex PCR. The data hold approximately 41,000 clones, with 60% to 85% observed a single time. Stated time point: week 23, last vaccination. Vaccination used 300 ug of mutant IDH1 20-mer peptide per dose, with topical imiquimod. The data originate from a study of a mutant IDH1 vaccine in newly diagnosed glioma. In the study overall: Patients had received radiotherapy, temozolomide, or both previously, most receiving both.

Study results and caveats: Evidence of vaccine-induced immune responses was documented in approximately 93% of patients.

The CDR3 is 15 residues long. Germline V gene sequence: CDR1 SGHNT, CDR2 YYREEE (reference sequence). Trimming cost V 6 bases and J 3 bases, with 13 bases left between them. The chain joins TRBV5-4 to TRBJ2-6, with D perhaps matching TRBD1 (6 bases). The clonotype comes from a middle-aged woman with glioma. Some clones in this sample may be carry-over from other donors' samples. The material sequenced was PBMCs, taken from a glioma patient whose treatment included an IDH1 peptide vaccine. The CDR3 is CASTHRDGGANVLTF. Written as DNA, the CDR3 is TGTGCCAGCACACACAGGGACGGTGGGGCCAACGTCCTGACTTTC.